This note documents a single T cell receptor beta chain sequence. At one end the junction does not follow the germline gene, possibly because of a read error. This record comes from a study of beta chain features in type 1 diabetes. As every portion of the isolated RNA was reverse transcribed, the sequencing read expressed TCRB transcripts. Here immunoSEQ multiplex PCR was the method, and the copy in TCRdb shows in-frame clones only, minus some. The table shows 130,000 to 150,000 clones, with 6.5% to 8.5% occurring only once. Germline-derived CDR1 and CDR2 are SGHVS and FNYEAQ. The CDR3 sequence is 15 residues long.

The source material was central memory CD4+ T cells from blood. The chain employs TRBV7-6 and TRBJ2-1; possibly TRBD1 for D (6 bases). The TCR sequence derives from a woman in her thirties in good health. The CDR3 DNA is TGTGCCAGCAGCGTAGCCGACAGGTTTAACAATGAGCAGTTCTTC. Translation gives CASSVADRFNNEQFF. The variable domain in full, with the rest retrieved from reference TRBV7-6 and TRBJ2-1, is GAGVSQSPRYKVTKRGQDVALRCDPISGHVSLYWYRQALGQGPEFLTYFNYEAQQDKSGLPNDRFSAERPEGSISTLTIQRTEQRDSAMYRCASSVADRFNNEQFFGPGTRLTVL.